Below are 28 T cell receptor beta chains sequenced from a single sample in a study of blood T cell repertoires in COVID-19. Sequencing used immunoSEQ multiplex PCR; TCRdb keeps in-frame clones, though not all of them. The profile shows 330,000 or so clones, around nine tenths of them singletons. The sample was PBMCs or T cells enriched from blood (not recorded which). The receptors come from a man between 25 and 39 years old who had recovered from COVID-19.

The chain links TRBV7-9 to TRBJ2-7, with a possible D match to TRBD2 (7 bases). CDR3 size: 19 residues. In germline, CDR1 is SEHNR, CDR2 FQNEAQ (reference sequence). Trimming pared 1 base from V and 0 bases from J, leaving 22 bases between. CDR3 sequence (DNA): TGTGCCAGCAGCTTAGTCATCGGTTCAACAAGGGGGGGCTCCTACGAGCAGTACTTC. Protein product: CASSLVIGSTRGGSYEQYF. The full variable domain, in which reference TRBV7-9 and TRBJ2-7 provide the parts outside the CDR3, is DTGVSQNPRHKITKRGQNVTFRCDPISEHNRLYWYRQTLGQGPEFLTYFQNEAQLEKSRLLSDRFSAERPKGSFSTLEIQRTEQGDSAMYLCASSLVIGSTRGGSYEQYFGPGTRLTVT.

The chain has TRBV28 and TRBJ2-7, with 10 bases that match TRBD1. The CDR3 covers 15 residues. Losses at the gene ends were 6 bases for V and 0 bases for J; bases not matched to a gene: 5. The germline CDR1 and CDR2 sequences are MDHEN and SYDVKM. CDR3 protein: CASRPTGGASYEQYF. The DNA for the CDR3 is TGTGCCAGCAGGCCGACAGGGGGCGCCTCCTACGAGCAGTACTTC.

The rearrangement links TRBV6-5 to TRBJ2-2; no clear D. Trimming pared 7 bases from V and 7 bases from J, leaving 13 bases between. The V gene's germline CDR1 is MNHEY and CDR2 SVGAGI. The CDR3 is 13 residues long. CDR3 sequence reads: CASIRLTYGELFF. For the CDR3, the DNA is TGTGCCAGCATCCGACTTACTTACGGGGAGCTGTTTTTT.

The table lists this clone with a few counts. This chain connects TRBV6-5 to TRBJ1-1; D ambiguous. This CDR3 region has 13 residues. Germline values: CDR1 MNHEY, CDR2 SVGAGI. V was pared by 2 bases and J by 1 base, with 5 bases between. The CDR3 loop is CASSYGRNTEAFF. CDR3 bases: TGTGCCAGCAGTTACGGCAGGAACACTGAAGCTTTCTTT.

The gene calls are TRBV5-4 and TRBJ1-1; TRBD1 aligns across 7 bases. Germline assignment: CDR1 SGHNT and CDR2 YYREEE (reference sequence). This CDR3 comprises 14 residues. The ends lost 2 bases at V and 3 bases at J; junction bases unmatched: 4. CDR3 region: CASSFRQGDTEAFF. CDR3 in DNA: TGTGCCAGCAGCTTTAGACAGGGCGACACTGAAGCTTTCTTT.

The chain recombines TRBV4-2 with TRBJ2-3; 13 nucleotides agree with TRBD2. There are 19 residues in the CDR3. CDR1 LGHNA and CDR2 YNFKEQ come from the germline V gene. The V gene end was trimmed by 1 base and the J gene end by 3 bases; junction bases not matched to a gene: 10. The CDR3, as DNA: TGTGCCAGCAGCCAAGTCCGGACTAGCGGGGGCTACGAGACAGATACGCAGTATTTT. It encodes CASSQVRTSGGYETDTQYF.

The CDR3 is CASSPSGTGSEKLFF. The CDR3 DNA reads as TGTGCCAGCTCACCATCCGGGACCGGGAGTGAAAAACTGTTTTTT. The chain recombines TRBV18 with TRBJ1-4, with D possibly matching TRBD1 (5 bases). Germline CDR1 reads KGHSH; CDR2 reads LQKENI. This CDR3 has 15 amino acids. V lost 2 bases to trimming and J lost 7 bases, with 14 bases between them.

The chain employs TRBV18 and TRBJ2-7; TRBD1 aligns across 12 bases. The V gene's germline CDR1 is KGHSH and CDR2 LQKENI. The CDR3 has 19 residues. V lost 1 base, J lost 2 bases, and 12 bases stayed unmatched. CDR3 amino acids: CASSPLGKGTGGEPYEQYF. The CDR3 DNA follows: TGTGCCAGCTCACCACTAGGAAAAGGGACAGGGGGCGAGCCCTACGAGCAGTACTTC.

The rearrangement links TRBV19 to TRBJ2-1; D gene unclear. Per germline, CDR1 LNHDA and CDR2 SQIVND (reference sequence). The CDR3 has 16 amino acids. V lost 0 bases to trimming and J lost 9 bases, with 18 bases between them. CDR3 coding DNA: TGTGCCAGTAGTATAGATCCGGCTAGACGGCCCAGTGAGCAGTTCTTC. Its protein product is CASSIDPARRPSEQFF.

The J gene is TRBJ2-3, the V gene TRBV30; 9 nucleotides line up with TRBD1. Germline trimming cut 4 bases from V and 3 bases from J; bases unmatched to any gene: 2. Per the germline V gene, CDR1 is GTSNPN and CDR2 is SVGIG (reference sequence). The CDR3 has 13 amino acids. CDR3 amino acids: CAWKGQGTDTQYF. The CDR3, as DNA: TGTGCCTGGAAGGGACAGGGTACAGATACGCAGTATTTT.

This chain uses TRBV4-2 with TRBJ1-6, with D perhaps matching TRBD1 (6 bases). V gave up 5 bases and J gave up 7 bases, with 15 bases separating them. The germline V gene encodes CDR1 LGHNA and CDR2 YNFKEQ. This CDR3 contains 15 residues. CDR3 in amino acids: CASSSQGLENSPLHF. As DNA, the CDR3 is TGTGCCAGCAGCTCACAGGGTTTAGAGAATTCACCCCTCCACTTT.

The genes are TRBV7-9 and TRBJ2-3; 8 bases map to TRBD2. CDR3 length: 17 residues. J was trimmed by 3 bases and V by 0 bases; bases with no gene match: 8. Germline V gives CDR1 SEHNR, CDR2 FQNEAQ (reference sequence). CDR3 loop: CASSLAGTGGMTDTQYF. The CDR3 region has the DNA TGTGCCAGCAGCTTAGCGGGAACGGGGGGGATGACAGATACGCAGTATTTT.

This chain joins TRBV9 and TRBJ2-3, with 7 nucleotides matching TRBD2. Trimming at V came to 0 bases and at J to 1 base, leaving 5 bases not matched to a gene. This CDR3 comprises 16 residues. The germline V gene encodes CDR1 SGDLS and CDR2 YYNGEE. CDR3 sequence: CASSVAGGRRTDTQYF. The DNA of the CDR3 is TGTGCCAGCAGCGTAGCGGGGGGTAGACGCACAGATACGCAGTATTTT.

J is TRBJ2-1 and V is TRBV11-3; 8 bases are a match to TRBD1. The CDR3 has 15 residues. Germline V gene sequence: CDR1 SGHNT, CDR2 YENEEA. Unmatched junction bases numbered 12, after V lost 4 bases and J lost 10 bases. CDR3 coding DNA: TGTGCCAGCAGCTCAGGGGGCGCTAGCGACCCCGAGCAGTTCTTC. Encoded protein: CASSSGGASDPEQFF.

The rearrangement joins TRBV15 to TRBJ1-4; 9 nucleotides agree with TRBD1. The J segment lost 8 bases and the V segment lost 4 bases, leaving 11 bases of the junction unmatched. The CDR3 spans 16 residues. Germline loops: CDR1 LNHNV, CDR2 YYDKDF (reference sequence). CDR3: CATSKPPGQGGEKLFF. CDR3 in DNA: TGTGCCACCAGCAAGCCCCCGGGACAGGGAGGGGAAAAACTGTTTTTT.

This chain joins TRBV9 and TRBJ2-2; D is possibly TRBD1 (6 bases). In germline, CDR1 is SGDLS, CDR2 YYNGEE. V gave up 4 bases and J gave up 4 bases, with 17 bases separating them. The CDR3 covers 16 residues. The CDR3 protein is CASSLRTGPGTGELFF. The CDR3 region has the DNA TGTGCCAGCAGCTTGAGAACAGGGCCAGGCACCGGGGAGCTGTTTTTT. Variable domain in full (rest from reference TRBV9 and TRBJ2-2): DSGVTQTPKHLITATGQRVTLRCSPRSGDLSVYWYQQSLDQGLQFLIQYYNGEERAKGNILERFSAQQFPDLHSELNLSSLELGDSALYFCASSLRTGPGTGELFFGEGSRLTVL.

The CDR3 DNA follows: TGTGCCAGCAGCGTAGTGACAGACACCGACACTGAAGCTTTCTTT. This encodes CASSVVTDTDTEAFF. This chain joins TRBV9 and TRBJ1-1, with D tentatively TRBD1 (5 bases). CDR1 SGDLS and CDR2 YYNGEE come from the germline V gene. V lost 0 bases and J lost 3, with 12 bases in between. The CDR3 loop spans 15 amino acids.

The V call is TRBV30, the J call TRBJ1-6, with 7 bases lining up with TRBD1. Germline V CDR1 and CDR2: GTSNPN, SVGIG (reference sequence). Unmatched junction bases numbered 2, after V lost 2 bases and J lost 7 bases. This CDR3 is built from 13 residues. The CDR3 region has the DNA TGTGCCTGGAGTAAGGGGGCCAATTCACCCCTCCACTTT. It codes for CAWSKGANSPLHF.

The chain recombines TRBV5-1 with TRBJ2-5, with D uncertain. V was pared by 4 bases and J by 4 bases, with 14 bases between. CDR1 and CDR2 from the germline V gene are SGHRS and YFSETQ. This CDR3 has 14 amino acids. The chain's CDR3 is CASSPTEPGETQYF. The CDR3 DNA is TGCGCCAGCAGCCCAACTGAACCAGGAGAGACCCAGTACTTC.

The genes are TRBV7-9 and TRBJ1-4; unclear D gene. CDR1 and CDR2 (germline): SEHNR, FQNEAQ (reference sequence). The CDR3 is made up of 15 amino acids. V was pared by 5 bases and J by 4 bases, with 14 bases between. The CDR3 region has the DNA TGTGCCAGCAGCCAGGAATATGGGTTTAATGAAAAACTGTTTTTT. It specifies CASSQEYGFNEKLFF.

J is TRBJ2-2 and V is TRBV7-3, with D possibly matching TRBD1 (6 bases). The CDR3 is 16 residues long. With 4 bases removed from V and 1 base from J, the gap between germline ends came to 13 bases. Germline values: CDR1 SGHTA, CDR2 FQGTGA. CDR3 loop: CASSSAIQGNTGELFF. The CDR3 DNA is TGTGCCAGCAGCTCAGCCATACAGGGGAACACCGGGGAGCTGTTTTTT.

This chain links TRBV20-1 with TRBJ1-2, with D tentatively TRBD1 (5 bases). Trimming shortened V by 7 bases and J by 2 bases, and 8 bases separated the two germline ends. Germline assignment: CDR1 DFQATT and CDR2 SNEGSKA (reference sequence). The CDR3 extends over 11 amino acids. CDR3 sequence reads: CSGKGNYGYTF. CDR3 bases: TGCAGTGGTAAGGGGAACTATGGCTACACCTTC.

The chain is built from TRBV6-5 and TRBJ1-3; no clear D gene. This CDR3 spans 14 amino acids. V shed 6 bases and J shed 2 bases, with 11 bases lying between them. The germline V gene has CDR1 MNHEY and CDR2 SVGAGI. The DNA for the CDR3 is TGTGCCAGCAGCTCTTCCCAGACTGGAAACACCATATATTTT. This sequence encodes CASSSSQTGNTIYF.

CDR3 in DNA: TGTGCCAGCAGTGAACGGGACAGGGAAGCTTTCTTT. It is translated as CASSERDREAFF. V gene TRBV6-1 combines with J gene TRBJ1-1; 8 bases are shared with TRBD1. This CDR3 has 12 residues. V gave up 2 bases and J gave up 8 bases; unmatched junction bases: 1. From germline, CDR1 is MNHNS and CDR2 SASEGT.

The V call is TRBV3-1 (or the pseudogene TRBV3-2), the J call TRBJ1-2; a possible D gene is TRBD1 (6 bases). Germline loops: CDR1 LGHDT, CDR2 YNNKEL (reference sequence). V was pared by 0 bases and J by 7 bases, with 15 bases between. This CDR3 is 15 amino acids long. The CDR3 nucleotides read TGTGCCAGCAGCCAAGATGGCTCAGGGGCAGGTGGCTACACCTTC. Its protein product is CASSQDGSGAGGYTF.

The chain joins TRBV3-1 (or the pseudogene TRBV3-2) to TRBJ1-4; D is perhaps TRBD1 (5 bases). This CDR3 is 17 amino acids long. Germline values: CDR1 LGHDT, CDR2 YNNKEL (reference sequence). Trimming pared 5 bases from V and 4 bases from J, leaving 20 bases between. CDR3 DNA sequence: TGTGCCAGCAGCGCTACAGGTGGGGTAATGGGTAATGAAAAACTGTTTTTT. It is translated as CASSATGGVMGNEKLFF.

This chain uses TRBV5-1 with TRBJ2-3, with 10 bases identical to TRBD2. CDR1 SGHRS and CDR2 YFSETQ come from the germline V gene. The CDR3 contains 17 residues. After removal of 0 bases from V and 1 base from J, the junction contained 5 bases not matched to a gene. The CDR3 nucleotides read TGCGCCAGCAGCTTGGAGGGTCTAGCGGGGGGCACAGATACGCAGTATTTT. It translates to CASSLEGLAGGTDTQYF.

The chain carries TRBV24-1 and TRBJ2-5, with 8 bases fitting TRBD2. Trimming cost V 7 bases and J 3 bases; bases outside gene matches: 12. CDR3 length: 16 amino acids. CDR1 is KGHDR, CDR2 SFDVKD, per germline. In DNA form, the CDR3 reads TGTGCCACCAGCTTGGCGGGGGGAGGTATGGAAGAGACCCAGTACTTC. Amino acids: CATSLAGGGMEETQYF.